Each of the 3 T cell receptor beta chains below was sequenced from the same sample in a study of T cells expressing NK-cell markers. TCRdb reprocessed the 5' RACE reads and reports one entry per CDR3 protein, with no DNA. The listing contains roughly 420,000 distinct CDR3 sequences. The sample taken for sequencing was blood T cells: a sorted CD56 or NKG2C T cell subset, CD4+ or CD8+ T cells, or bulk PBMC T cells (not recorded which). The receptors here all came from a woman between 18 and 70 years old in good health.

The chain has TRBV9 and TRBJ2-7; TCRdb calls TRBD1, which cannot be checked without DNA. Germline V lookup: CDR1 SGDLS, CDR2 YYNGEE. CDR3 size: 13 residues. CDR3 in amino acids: CASSAGGADEQYF.

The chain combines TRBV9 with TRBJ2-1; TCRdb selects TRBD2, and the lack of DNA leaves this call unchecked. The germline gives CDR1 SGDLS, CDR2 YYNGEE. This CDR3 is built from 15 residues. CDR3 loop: CASSIRLAVYNEQFF.

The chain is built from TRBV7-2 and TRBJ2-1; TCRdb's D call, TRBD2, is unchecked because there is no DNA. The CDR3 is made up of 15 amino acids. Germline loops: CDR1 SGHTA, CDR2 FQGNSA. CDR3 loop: CASRSPGLEINEQFF. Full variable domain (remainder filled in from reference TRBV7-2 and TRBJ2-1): GAGVSQSPSNKVTEKGKDVELRCDPISGHTALYWYRQSLGQGLEFLIYFQGNSAPDKSGLPSDRFSAERTGGSVSTLTIQRTQQEDSAVYLCASRSPGLEINEQFFGPGTRLTVL.